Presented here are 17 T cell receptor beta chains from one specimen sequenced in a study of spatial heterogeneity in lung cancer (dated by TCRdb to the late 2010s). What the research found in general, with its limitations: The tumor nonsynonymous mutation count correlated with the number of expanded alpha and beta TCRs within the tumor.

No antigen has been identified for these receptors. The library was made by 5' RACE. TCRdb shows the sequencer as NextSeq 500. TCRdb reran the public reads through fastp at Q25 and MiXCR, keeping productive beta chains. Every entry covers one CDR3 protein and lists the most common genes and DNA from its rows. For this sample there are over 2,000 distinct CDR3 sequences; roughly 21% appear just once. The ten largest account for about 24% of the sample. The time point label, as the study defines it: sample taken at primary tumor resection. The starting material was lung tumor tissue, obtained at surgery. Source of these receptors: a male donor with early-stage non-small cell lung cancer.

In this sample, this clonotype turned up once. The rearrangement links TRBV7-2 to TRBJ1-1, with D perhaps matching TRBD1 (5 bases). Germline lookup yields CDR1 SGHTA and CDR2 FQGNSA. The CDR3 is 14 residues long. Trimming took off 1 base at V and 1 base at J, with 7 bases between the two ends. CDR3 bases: TGTGCCAGCAGCTTAGTGGGGACGAACACTGAAGCTTTCTTT. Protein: CASSLVGTNTEAFF.

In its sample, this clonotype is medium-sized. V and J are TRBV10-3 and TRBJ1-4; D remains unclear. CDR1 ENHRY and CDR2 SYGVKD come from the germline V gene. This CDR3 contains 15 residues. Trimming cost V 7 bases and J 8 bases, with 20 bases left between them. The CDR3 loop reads CAINTPQRVSEKLFF. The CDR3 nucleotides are TGTGCCATCAACACCCCTCAGAGGGTGTCCGAAAAACTGTTTTTT.

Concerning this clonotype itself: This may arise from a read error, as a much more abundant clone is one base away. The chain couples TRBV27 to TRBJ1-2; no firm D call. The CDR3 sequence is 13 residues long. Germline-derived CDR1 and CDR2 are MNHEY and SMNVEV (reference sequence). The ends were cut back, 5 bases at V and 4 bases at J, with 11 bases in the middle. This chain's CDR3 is CASSLDTSYGYTF. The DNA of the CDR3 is TGTGCCAGCAGTCTTGACACATCCTATGGCTACACCTTC.

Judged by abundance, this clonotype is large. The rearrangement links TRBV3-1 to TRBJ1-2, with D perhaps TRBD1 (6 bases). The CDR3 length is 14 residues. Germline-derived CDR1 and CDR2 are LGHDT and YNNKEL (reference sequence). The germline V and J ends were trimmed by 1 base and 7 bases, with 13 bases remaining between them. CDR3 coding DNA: TGTGCCAGCAGCCAAGTACAGGGATCGGGTGGCTACACCTTC. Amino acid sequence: CASSQVQGSGGYTF.

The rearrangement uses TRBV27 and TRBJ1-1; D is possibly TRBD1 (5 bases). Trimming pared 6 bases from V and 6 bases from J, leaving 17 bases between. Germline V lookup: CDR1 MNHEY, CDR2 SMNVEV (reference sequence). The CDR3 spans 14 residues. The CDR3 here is CASRGGRASSEAFF. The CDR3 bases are TGTGCCAGCAGGGGGGGTAGGGCGAGCTCTGAAGCTTTCTTT.

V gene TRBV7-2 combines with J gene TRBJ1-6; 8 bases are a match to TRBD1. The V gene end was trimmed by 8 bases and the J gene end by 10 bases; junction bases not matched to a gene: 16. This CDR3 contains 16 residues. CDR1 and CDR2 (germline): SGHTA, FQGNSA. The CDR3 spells CASWGGPRGRRSPLHF. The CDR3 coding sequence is TGTGCCAGCTGGGGAGGCCCCAGGGGGCGAAGATCACCCCTCCACTTT.

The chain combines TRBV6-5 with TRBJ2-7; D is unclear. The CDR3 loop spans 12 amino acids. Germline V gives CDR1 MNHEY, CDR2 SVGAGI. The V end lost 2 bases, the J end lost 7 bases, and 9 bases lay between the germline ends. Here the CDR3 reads CASSYILGEQYF. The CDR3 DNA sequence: TGTGCCAGCAGTTACATCCTAGGAGAGCAGTACTTC.

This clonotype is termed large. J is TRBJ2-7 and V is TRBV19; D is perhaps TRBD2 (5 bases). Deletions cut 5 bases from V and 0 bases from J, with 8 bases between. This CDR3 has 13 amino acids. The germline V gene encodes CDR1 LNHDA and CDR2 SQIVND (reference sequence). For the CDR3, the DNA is TGTGCCAGTAGTCCGGGGTTCTCCTACGAGCAGTACTTC. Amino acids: CASSPGFSYEQYF.

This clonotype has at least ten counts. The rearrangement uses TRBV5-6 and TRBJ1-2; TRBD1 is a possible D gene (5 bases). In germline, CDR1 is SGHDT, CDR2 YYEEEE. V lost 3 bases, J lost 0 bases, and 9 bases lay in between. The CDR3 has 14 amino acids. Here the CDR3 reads CASSWGEANYGYTF. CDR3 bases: TGTGCCAGCAGCTGGGGGGAAGCTAACTATGGCTACACCTTC.

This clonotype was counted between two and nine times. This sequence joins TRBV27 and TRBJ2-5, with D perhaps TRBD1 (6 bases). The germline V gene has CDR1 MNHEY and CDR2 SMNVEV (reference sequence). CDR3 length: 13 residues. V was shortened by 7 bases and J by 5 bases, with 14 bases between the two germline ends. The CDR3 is CASKKRGWETQYF. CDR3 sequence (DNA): TGTGCCAGCAAAAAAAGGGGGTGGGAGACCCAGTACTTC.

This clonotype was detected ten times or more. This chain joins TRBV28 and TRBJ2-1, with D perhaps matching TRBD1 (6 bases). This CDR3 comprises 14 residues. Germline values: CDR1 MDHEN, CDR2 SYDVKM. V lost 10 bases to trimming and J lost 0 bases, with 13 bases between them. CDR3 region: CATRGTSSYNEQFF. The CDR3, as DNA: TGTGCCACGAGGGGGACGAGCTCCTACAATGAGCAGTTCTTC.

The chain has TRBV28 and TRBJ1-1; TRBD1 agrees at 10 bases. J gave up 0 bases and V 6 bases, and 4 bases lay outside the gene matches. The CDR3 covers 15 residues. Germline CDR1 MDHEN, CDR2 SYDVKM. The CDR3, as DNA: TGTGCCAGCAGCGGGGACAGGGGTATGAACACTGAAGCTTTCTTT. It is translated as CASSGDRGMNTEAFF.

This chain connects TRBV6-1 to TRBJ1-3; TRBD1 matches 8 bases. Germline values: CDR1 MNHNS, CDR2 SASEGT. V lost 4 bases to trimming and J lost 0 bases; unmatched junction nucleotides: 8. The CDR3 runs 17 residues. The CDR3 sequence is CASSGGGTGRSGNTIYF. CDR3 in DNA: TGTGCCAGCAGTGGGGGAGGGACAGGACGCTCTGGAAACACCATATATTTT.

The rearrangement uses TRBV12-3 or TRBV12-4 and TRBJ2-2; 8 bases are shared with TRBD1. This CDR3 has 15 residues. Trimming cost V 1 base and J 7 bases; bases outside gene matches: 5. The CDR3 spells CASSLGQGMSGELFF. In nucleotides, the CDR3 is TGTGCCAGCAGTTTAGGACAGGGGATGAGCGGGGAGCTGTTTTTT.

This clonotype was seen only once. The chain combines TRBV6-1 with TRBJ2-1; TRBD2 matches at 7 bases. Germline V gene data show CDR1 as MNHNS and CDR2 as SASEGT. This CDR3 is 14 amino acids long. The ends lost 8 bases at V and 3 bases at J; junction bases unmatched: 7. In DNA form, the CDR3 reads TGTGCCAGCCATGGAAGCGGGGACTACAATGAGCAGTTCTTC. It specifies CASHGSGDYNEQFF.

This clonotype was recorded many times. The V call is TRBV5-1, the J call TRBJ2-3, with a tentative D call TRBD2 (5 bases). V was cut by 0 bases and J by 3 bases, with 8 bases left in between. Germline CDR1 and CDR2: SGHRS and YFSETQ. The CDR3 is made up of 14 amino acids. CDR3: CASSLGGRTDTQYF. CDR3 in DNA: TGCGCCAGCAGCTTGGGAGGGAGAACAGATACGCAGTATTTT.

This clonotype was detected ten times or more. CDR3 sequence reads: CSANRALGNQPQHF. In DNA form, the CDR3 reads TGCAGTGCAAACCGGGCCCTCGGCAATCAGCCCCAGCATTTT. The chain has TRBV20-1 and TRBJ1-5; D not certain. Germline V gives CDR1 DFQATT, CDR2 SNEGSKA (reference sequence). The CDR3 consists of 14 residues. V lost 6 bases, J lost 2 bases, and 14 bases lay in between.